This T cell receptor beta chain was obtained from a study of OX40 agonist ivuxolimab in advanced cancers. As for the study more broadly: Ivuxolimab was a fully human IgG2 agonistic monoclonal antibody targeting the costimulatory receptor OX40 (CD134). Intravenous ivuxolimab was administered to patients every 2 weeks at six dose levels: 0.01, 0.1, 0.3, 1.5, 3 and 10 mg/kg. Of the roughly 51 patients in dose escalation, approximately 20 had hepatocellular carcinoma, around 15 had melanoma, 9 had renal cell carcinoma and 9 had head and neck cancer. In the dose-escalation cohort, 65% to 90% of patients were male, and the mean age was roughly 60 years, with a range of roughly 23 to 85. Patients were allowed to have had prior anti-PD-1, anti-PD-L1 or anti-CTLA-4 therapy, and approximately 39% of the dose-escalation patients had been treated with checkpoint inhibitors. Partial responses occurred in three dose-escalation patients, of whom one had hepatocellular carcinoma and two had cutaneous melanoma. Peripheral TCRbeta sequencing was intended to test whether TCR sequence diversity was altered and clonal T-cell expansion was caused by ivuxolimab. The paper describes the monotherapy dose-escalation part (N of about 50 patients) of the phase I trial of ivuxolimab.

On the study overall, not on this receptor specifically: At doses of 0.1 to 3.0 mg/kg, clonal expansion of both CD4+ and CD8+ blood T cells was observed from baseline to week 6. On average, CD8+ T cells showed more expanded clones than CD4+ T cells after ivuxolimab. In the 0.1-3.0 mg/kg groups, partial responders had among the lowest normalized peripheral clonal expansion, particularly in CD8+ T cells. Antigen specificity was not determined for the clonally expanded peripheral T cells. Low levels of normalized T-cell clonal expansion were also shown by some nonresponding patients.

For sequencing of the TCRbeta CDR3 region, genomic DNA was extracted from the sorted cells. The immunoSEQ Assay was used for sequencing of TCRbeta CDR3 regions. This immuneACCESS table, as held by TCRdb, lists in-frame sequences with V and J called but not all clones. Of the missing ones, under half trace to an unresolved V gene in checked studies; the others have no known cause. The sample table shows some 60,000 clones, and 70% to 90% are seen once. Roughly 5% of the sample is taken by the ten largest. The CDR3 sequence holds 12 residues, the cysteine and phenylalanine included. CDR3 DNA only is kept here, 36 bases in frame from base 1. The germline V gene encodes CDR1 MDHEN and CDR2 SYDVKM. Patients with a history of autoimmune disease or receiving systemic immunosuppression were excluded from the trial. In every dose cohort, peripheral blood was drawn for TCR sequencing at baseline, cycle 4 day 1, and cycle 7 day 1. Samples came from an open-label, multicenter, first-in-human phase I dose-escalation trial of ivuxolimab. The trial enrolled adults with locally advanced or metastatic head and neck squamous cell, hepatocellular, melanoma or renal cell carcinoma. Before TCR sequencing, CD4+ T cells and CD8+ T cells from peripheral blood were sorted into separate populations.

This clone was recorded a few times. Its antigen is currently not known. Its ends do not fully match the called genes, so a read error is possible. Sequenced material: CD4+ or CD8+ T cells sorted from blood, taken in a trial of the OX40 agonist ivuxolimab. Rearrangement joined TRBV28 to TRBJ1-2, with the D gene not clear enough to name. The receptor was isolated from an adult with an advanced solid tumor such as melanoma, head and neck, liver or kidney cancer. CDR3 sequence: CASSPVNMGAAF. The nucleotides read TGTGCCAGCAGCCCGGTTAACATGGGAGCGGCCTTC.